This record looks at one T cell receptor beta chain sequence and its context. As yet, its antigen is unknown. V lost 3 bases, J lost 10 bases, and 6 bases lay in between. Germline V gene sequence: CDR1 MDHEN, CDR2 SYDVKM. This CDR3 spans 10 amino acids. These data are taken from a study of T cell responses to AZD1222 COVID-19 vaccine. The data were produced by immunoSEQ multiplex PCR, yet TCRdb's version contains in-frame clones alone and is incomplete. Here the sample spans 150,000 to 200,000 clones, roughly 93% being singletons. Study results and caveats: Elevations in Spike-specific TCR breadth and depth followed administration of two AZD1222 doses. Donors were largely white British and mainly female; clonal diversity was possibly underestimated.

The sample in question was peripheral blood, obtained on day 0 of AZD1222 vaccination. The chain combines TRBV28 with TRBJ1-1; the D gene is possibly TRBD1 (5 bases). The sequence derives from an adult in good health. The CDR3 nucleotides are TGTGCCAGCAGTTTGGGGGTAGCTTTCTTT. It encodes CASSLGVAFF. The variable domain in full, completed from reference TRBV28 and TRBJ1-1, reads DVKVTQSSRYLVKRTGEKVFLECVQDMDHENMFWYRQDPGLGLRLIYFSYDVKMKEKGDIPEGYSVSREKKERFSLILESASTNQTSMYLCASSLGVAFFGQGTRLTVV.